One sample yielded the 32 T cell receptor beta chains listed below, sequenced in a study of blood T cell repertoires in COVID-19. Profiling relied on immunoSEQ multiplex PCR, and the TCRdb table lists in-frame clones only, not all of them. The table records about 270,000 clones, 85% to 90% of them present only once. The sample comprised PBMCs or T cells enriched from blood (not recorded which). These receptors were taken from a woman under 30 who had recovered from COVID-19.

This rearrangement joins TRBV7-2 to TRBJ2-3, with D possibly TRBD2 on 6 matching bases. Germline V gives CDR1 SGHTA, CDR2 FQGNSA. This CDR3 is built from 13 residues. The V and J ends lost 5 bases and 8 bases respectively, with 14 bases between them. CDR3 sequence reads: CASSPGLEVTQYF. The CDR3 nucleotides read TGTGCCAGCAGCCCGGGACTGGAGGTTACGCAGTATTTT.

The rearrangement joins TRBV2 to TRBJ1-6; 8 positions agree with TRBD1. This CDR3 spans 15 amino acids. Germline lookup yields CDR1 SNHLY and CDR2 FYNNEI. With 3 bases clipped from V and 8 bases from J, the junction kept 6 bases outside the gene matches. Here the CDR3 DNA reads TGTGCCAGCAGTGAGTCGGCAGGGGGCTATTCACCCCTCCACTTT. Amino acids: CASSESAGGYSPLHF.

The chain links TRBV11-3 to TRBJ2-5; 10 positions agree with TRBD2. CDR3 length: 15 residues. With 4 bases clipped from V and 2 bases from J, the junction kept 4 bases outside the gene matches. Germline V gives CDR1 SGHNT, CDR2 YENEEA. This chain's CDR3 is CASSSSSGGQETQYF. The CDR3 DNA reads as TGTGCCAGCAGCTCCTCTAGCGGGGGACAAGAGACCCAGTACTTC.

This chain connects TRBV6-5 to TRBJ2-1, with D possibly being TRBD2 (5 bases). V was trimmed by 7 bases and J by 7 bases, leaving 14 bases between them. The CDR3 covers 13 residues. CDR1 MNHEY and CDR2 SVGAGI come from the germline V gene. CDR3 region: CASIGPLGNEQFF. CDR3 coding DNA: TGTGCCAGCATTGGGCCACTAGGGAATGAGCAGTTCTTC.

The chain employs TRBV6-4 and TRBJ2-3; 7 positions match TRBD2. CDR1 is MRHNA, CDR2 SNTAGT, per germline. The junction had 4 bases not matched to a gene; V was cut back by 3 bases and J by 1 base. CDR3 length: 15 amino acids. Here the CDR3 DNA reads TGTGCCAGCAGTGAAGAGCGGGGCGGCACAGATACGCAGTATTTT. Its protein is CASSEERGGTDTQYF.

The chain joins TRBV7-9 to TRBJ1-1; D is ambiguous. The CDR3 has 13 residues. The V end was cut by 5 bases, the J end by 1 base, with 8 bases between. The germline gives CDR1 SEHNR, CDR2 FQNEAQ (reference sequence). CDR3: CASSKNRNTEAFF. CDR3 coding DNA: TGTGCCAGCAGCAAAAACAGGAACACTGAAGCTTTCTTT.

V and J are TRBV5-1 and TRBJ2-5; 10 nucleotides match TRBD1. This CDR3 contains 15 residues. Looked up from germline, CDR1 is SGHRS and CDR2 is YFSETQ. The J segment lost 3 bases and the V segment lost 4 bases, leaving 6 bases of the junction unmatched. CDR3 nucleotides: TGCGCCAGCAGCCCGGGCGGGACAGGGGAAGAGACCCAGTACTTC. It encodes CASSPGGTGEETQYF.

The J gene is TRBJ2-2, the V gene TRBV5-4, with 7 bases that match TRBD1. The CDR3 has 15 amino acids. CDR1 and CDR2 from the germline V gene are SGHNT and YYREEE (reference sequence). The trim removed 4 bases at V and 0 bases at J, leaving 3 bases unmatched. CDR3 sequence: CASSIGQANTGELFF. In DNA, the CDR3 is TGTGCCAGCAGCATCGGACAGGCGAACACCGGGGAGCTGTTTTTT.

V and J are TRBV4-1 and TRBJ2-5, with 10 bases that match TRBD2. The germline gives CDR1 MGHRA, CDR2 YSYEKL. The CDR3 spans 22 residues. After removal of 0 bases from V and 2 bases from J, the junction contained 21 bases not matched to a gene. The CDR3 loop is CASSQDLRVVFSGGPGQETQYF. The CDR3 DNA reads as TGCGCCAGCAGCCAAGATCTTAGGGTGGTTTTTAGCGGGGGGCCTGGGCAAGAGACCCAGTACTTC.

The chain uses TRBV19 and TRBJ1-2, with D unresolved. The CDR3 sequence is 13 residues long. With 5 bases removed from V and 4 bases from J, the gap between germline ends came to 11 bases. Germline values: CDR1 LNHDA, CDR2 SQIVND (reference sequence). The CDR3 nucleotides read TGTGCCAGTAGTCTTCAGTCGCCCTATGGCTACACCTTC. It is translated as CASSLQSPYGYTF.

The chain joins TRBV6-4 to TRBJ2-3; TRBD2 agrees at 10 bases. The ends lost 5 bases at V and 5 bases at J; junction bases unmatched: 4. The CDR3 covers 14 residues. Germline lookup yields CDR1 MRHNA and CDR2 SNTAGT. The DNA for the CDR3 is TGTGCCAGCAGTCGGACTAGCGGTAGAGATACGCAGTATTTT. Amino acid sequence: CASSRTSGRDTQYF.

V and J are TRBV7-2 and TRBJ2-1; D is possibly TRBD2 (6 bases). V lost 2 bases to trimming and J lost 4 bases, with 12 bases between them. CDR1 and CDR2 (germline): SGHTA, FQGNSA. This CDR3 has 15 amino acids. CDR3 bases: TGTGCCAGCAGCTTATCCGCCGGGACTTACAATGAGCAGTTCTTC. It is translated as CASSLSAGTYNEQFF. Looking up the rest from reference TRBV7-2 and TRBJ2-1 gives the full variable domain: GAGVSQSPSNKVTEKGKDVELRCDPISGHTALYWYRQSLGQGLEFLIYFQGNSAPDKSGLPSDRFSAERTGGSVSTLTIQRTQQEDSAVYLCASSLSAGTYNEQFFGPGTRLTVL.

The gene calls are TRBV5-6 and TRBJ1-3; D gene ambiguous. This CDR3 has 12 residues. Trimming shortened V by 4 bases and J by 4 bases, and 6 bases separated the two germline ends. Germline CDR1 SGHDT, CDR2 YYEEEE. The DNA for the CDR3 is TGTGCCAGCAGCCTACAGGGAAACACCATATATTTT. It translates to CASSLQGNTIYF.

J is TRBJ2-1 and V is TRBV7-2; 13 positions match TRBD2. This CDR3 is 18 amino acids long. Germline-derived CDR1 and CDR2 are SGHTA and FQGNSA. V lost 1 base, J lost 9 bases, and 12 bases stayed unmatched. CDR3 residues: CASSLVPGLAGEVSEQFF. The CDR3 DNA is TGTGCCAGCAGCTTAGTCCCCGGACTAGCGGGGGAAGTGAGTGAGCAGTTCTTC.

This chain uses TRBV19 with TRBJ2-1; D perhaps matches TRBD2 (6 bases). CDR3 length equals 11 residues. The germline V gene encodes CDR1 LNHDA and CDR2 SQIVND (reference sequence). V gave up 5 bases and J gave up 12 bases, with 11 bases separating them. The CDR3 DNA reads as TGTGCCAGTAGTGGCGGGGAAAGGCAGTTCTTC. Translation gives CASSGGERQFF. Using reference TRBV19 and TRBJ2-1 for the parts outside the CDR3, the full variable domain is DGGITQSPKYLFRKEGQNVTLSCEQNLNHDAMYWYRQDPGQGLRLIYYSQIVNDFQKGDIAEGYSVSREKKESFPLTVTSAQKNPTAFYLCASSGGERQFFGPGTRLTVL.

This rearrangement joins TRBV15 to TRBJ2-1; no definite D call. This CDR3 is 13 amino acids long. Germline CDR1 reads LNHNV; CDR2 reads YYDKDF (reference sequence). V was pared by 0 bases and J by 5 bases, with 5 bases between. CDR3 sequence reads: CATSRDSDNEQFF. CDR3 nucleotides: TGTGCCACCAGCAGAGATTCAGACAATGAGCAGTTCTTC.

This sequence joins TRBV27 and TRBJ1-5; possibly TRBD1 for D (5 bases). CDR3 length equals 14 residues. CDR1 is MNHEY, CDR2 SMNVEV, per germline (reference sequence). V was cut by 7 bases and J by 6 bases, with 16 bases left in between. For the CDR3, the DNA is TGTGCCAGCAAATCGGCAGGGCTAGGTCAGCCCCAGCATTTT. Residues: CASKSAGLGQPQHF.

The CDR3 DNA reads as TGTGCCAGTAGTAATCTGGGGCAGGGGAGCAATCAGCCCCAGCATTTT. This codes for CASSNLGQGSNQPQHF. The gene calls are TRBV19 and TRBJ1-5; a possible D gene is TRBD1 (6 bases). The CDR3 is 16 amino acids. Per germline, CDR1 LNHDA and CDR2 SQIVND (reference sequence). V was shortened by 4 bases and J by 1 base, with 14 bases between the two germline ends.

The chain has TRBV19 and TRBJ2-2; tentatively, D is TRBD2 (6 bases). Trimming stripped 6 bases from V and 6 bases from J, with 11 bases between. This CDR3 comprises 13 residues. CDR1 and CDR2 from the germline V gene are LNHDA and SQIVND (reference sequence). The CDR3 region has the DNA TGTGCCAGTAGAGCCAGGGAGGCCGGGGAGCTGTTTTTT. It translates to CASRAREAGELFF.

The chain carries TRBV19 and TRBJ1-5; tentatively, D is TRBD1 (6 bases). The germline CDR1 and CDR2 sequences are LNHDA and SQIVND (reference sequence). Trimming stripped 3 bases from V and 1 base from J, with 13 bases between. The CDR3 is 16 amino acids. CDR3 in DNA: TGTGCCAGTAGTATCGTTCTGGGGGCGAGCAATCAGCCCCAGCATTTT. Its protein product is CASSIVLGASNQPQHF.

This sequence joins TRBV5-1 and TRBJ2-3, with 10 bases lining up with TRBD2. The CDR3 loop spans 18 amino acids. Per germline, CDR1 SGHRS and CDR2 YFSETQ. Trimming cost V 1 base and J 0 bases; bases outside gene matches: 8. The CDR3 bases are TGCGCCAGCAGCTTGAGGGCTAGCGGGGGCGCTAGCACAGATACGCAGTATTTT. It translates to CASSLRASGGASTDTQYF. Complete variable domain (other parts from reference TRBV5-1 and TRBJ2-3): KAGVTQTPRYLIKTRGQQVTLSCSPISGHRSVSWYQQTPGQGLQFLFEYFSETQRNKGNFPGRFSGRQFSNSRSEMNVSTLELGDSALYLCASSLRASGGASTDTQYFGPGTRLTVL.

V usage is TRBV5-1 and J usage is TRBJ2-3, with D tentatively TRBD2 (5 bases). Germline lookup yields CDR1 SGHRS and CDR2 YFSETQ. This CDR3 has 15 residues. Trimming stripped 4 bases from V and 0 bases from J, with 12 bases between. This CDR3 reads CASSPWTGSTDTQYF. Here the CDR3 DNA reads TGCGCCAGCAGCCCTTGGACGGGGAGCACAGATACGCAGTATTTT. The whole variable domain, filled in from reference TRBV5-1 and TRBJ2-3, reads KAGVTQTPRYLIKTRGQQVTLSCSPISGHRSVSWYQQTPGQGLQFLFEYFSETQRNKGNFPGRFSGRQFSNSRSEMNVSTLELGDSALYLCASSPWTGSTDTQYFGPGTRLTVL.

The rearrangement joins TRBV2 to TRBJ2-7; TRBD1 agrees at 7 bases. This CDR3 region has 14 residues. CDR1 SNHLY and CDR2 FYNNEI come from the germline V gene. V shed 2 bases, J shed 2 bases, and the junction held 3 bases outside the gene matches. The CDR3 protein is CASSERGTAYEQYF. As DNA, the CDR3 is TGTGCCAGCAGTGAAAGGGGGACAGCCTACGAGCAGTACTTC.

The V and J genes are TRBV9 and TRBJ1-2; the D is unclear. Trimming removed 0 bases at V and 1 base at J, with 10 bases between. The CDR3 is 15 residues long. Germline V lookup: CDR1 SGDLS, CDR2 YYNGEE. This CDR3 is CASSVVNSLNYGYTF. CDR3 bases: TGTGCCAGCAGCGTAGTGAACAGCCTTAACTATGGCTACACCTTC.

This clone was seen only once. CDR3 protein: CASSGGLAGGPNTGELFF. The CDR3, as DNA: TGTGCCAGCAGCGGTGGACTAGCGGGGGGCCCGAACACCGGGGAGCTGTTTTTT. V usage is TRBV9 and J usage is TRBJ2-2, with TRBD2 matching 14 bases. The V gene end was trimmed by 3 bases and the J gene end by 0 bases; junction bases not matched to a gene: 4. This CDR3 comprises 18 residues. Germline values: CDR1 SGDLS, CDR2 YYNGEE.

The V call is TRBV3-1 (or the pseudogene TRBV3-2), the J call TRBJ1-3; the D is unclear. This CDR3 contains 16 residues. V lost 3 bases and J lost 0, with 12 bases in between. Germline CDR1 is LGHDT and CDR2 is YNNKEL (reference sequence). Here the CDR3 reads CASSQTGANSGNTIYF. In DNA, the CDR3 is TGTGCCAGCAGCCAGACTGGCGCCAACTCTGGAAACACCATATATTTT.

The chain employs TRBV24-1 and TRBJ1-2; 8 bases line up with TRBD1. CDR1 and CDR2 (germline): KGHDR, SFDVKD. The CDR3 has 15 residues. Trimming at V came to 3 bases and at J to 0 bases, leaving 2 bases not matched to a gene. Here the CDR3 DNA reads TGTGCCACCAGTGATCCGGGACAGGCTAACTATGGCTACACCTTC. It is translated as CATSDPGQANYGYTF.

DNA for the CDR3: TGCGCCAGCAGCTCTTCCCAGATGACTGAAGCTTTCTTT. Translating it yields CASSSSQMTEAFF. The gene calls are TRBV5-1 and TRBJ1-1, with D unresolved. CDR1 is SGHRS and CDR2 is YFSETQ in the germline V gene. The CDR3 runs to 13 residues. V was shortened by 3 bases and J by 5 bases, with 11 bases between the two germline ends.

The gene calls are TRBV11-2 and TRBJ2-1; no clear D. The germline CDR1 and CDR2 sequences are SGHAT and FQNNGV. The CDR3 is 13 amino acids. V was cut by 4 bases and J by 4 bases, with 8 bases left in between. The DNA of the CDR3 is TGTGCCAGCAGCTACGAACAGTACAATGAGCAGTTCTTC. This gives the protein CASSYEQYNEQFF.

This chain links TRBV5-1 with TRBJ2-2, with TRBD2 identical over 8 bases. V shed 4 bases and J 4 bases; nucleotides not matched to a gene: 9. The germline V gene encodes CDR1 SGHRS and CDR2 YFSETQ. The CDR3 is 16 amino acids. The CDR3 is CASSPLAGKSTGELFF. The CDR3 DNA follows: TGCGCCAGCAGCCCATTAGCGGGGAAGAGCACCGGGGAGCTGTTTTTT.

The rearrangement joins TRBV6-6 to TRBJ1-2; 10 nucleotides line up with TRBD1. This CDR3 has 15 amino acids. Per the germline V gene, CDR1 is MNHNY and CDR2 is SVGAGI (reference sequence). V gave up 6 bases and J gave up 2 bases; unmatched junction bases: 6. The CDR3 DNA is TGTGCCAGCAGCCCGAGGACAGGGGGGAACTATGGCTACACCTTC. It is translated as CASSPRTGGNYGYTF.

This clone has only a few counts. This chain connects TRBV7-2 to TRBJ1-6; D may be TRBD1 (5 bases). CDR1 and CDR2 (germline): SGHTA, FQGNSA. This CDR3 is 15 amino acids long. Between the trimmed V and J ends, which lost 5 bases and 6 bases, there was a span of 14 bases. CDR3 residues: CASSVVDTFNSPLHF. CDR3 bases: TGTGCCAGCAGCGTAGTGGACACGTTTAATTCACCCCTCCACTTT.